The TCR beta chain described here comes from a study of cytomegalovirus exposure and HLA in healthy donors. Points from the study as a whole: In an earlier analysis, in under 700 donors, most V segments appeared productive either ~87% or ~30% of the time.

With 60 Vbeta and 13 Jbeta primers, the PCR was carried out. Libraries were prepared by immunoSEQ multiplex PCR; TCRdb keeps only in-frame clonotypes and omits some of them. The sample holds some 110,000 clones; around 65% are singletons and the top ten take roughly 1.4%. Healthy bone marrow donors formed the donor group. Although they were nominally healthy when sampled, donors likely had unrecorded immune exposures. The CDR3 covers 16 residues. Germline values: CDR1 SGHAT, CDR2 FQNNGV. V was pared by 1 base and J by 2 bases, with 15 bases between. The sample holds one count of this clone. Its target is not known.

Sequencing was performed on PBMCs. The sequence was collected from a man younger than 35 in good health and CMV-seronegative. The rearrangement uses TRBV11-2 and TRBJ2-7; possibly TRBD2 for D (5 bases). This CDR3 reads CASSLALRRATYEQYF. CDR3 sequence (DNA): TGTGCCAGCAGCTTAGCCCTAAGGCGGGCCACCTACGAGCAGTACTTC.